Presented here are 22 T cell receptor beta chains from one specimen sequenced in a study of shared clonotypes between healthy human individuals. TCRdb's table, derived via immunoSEQ multiplex PCR, lists solely in-frame clones and lacks some. This sample yields more than 2 million clones, of which about 94% are seen a single time; about 1.6% belongs to the top ten. Naive CD8 cells, CD45RO-negative and positively selected for CCR7, excluded terminally differentiated effector memory CD45RA+ cells. The sequencing input was naive CD8+ T cells from PBMCs. The origin of the receptors is a young man in good health. Some clones in this sample may be carry-over from other donors' samples.

The chain couples TRBV15 to TRBJ2-7; 7 positions agree with TRBD1. Losses at the gene ends were 0 bases for V and 1 base for J; bases not matched to a gene: 0. The CDR3 is 14 amino acids. Per the germline V gene, CDR1 is LNHNV and CDR2 is YYDKDF (reference sequence). The CDR3 DNA sequence: TGTGCCACCAGCAGAGACAGGGGGTCCTACGAGCAGTACTTC. Amino acids: CATSRDRGSYEQYF.

This clone was found a few times. The sample has other DNA sequences that encode this CDR3 too. The chain recombines TRBV29-1 with TRBJ1-1; the D gene is possibly TRBD1 (5 bases). Germline V lookup: CDR1 SQVTM, CDR2 ANQGSEA. The V and J ends lost 6 bases and 5 bases respectively, with 10 bases between them. The CDR3 has 11 residues. The CDR3 spells CSVGGGTEAFF. The CDR3 DNA reads TGCAGCGTGGGGGGAGGAACTGAAGCTTTCTTT.

This clone was observed once. The V and J genes are TRBV27 and TRBJ2-2; 9 bases match TRBD1. J was trimmed by 3 bases and V by 6 bases; bases with no gene match: 8. CDR3 size: 16 residues. Germline V gene lookup returns CDR1 MNHEY and CDR2 SMNVEV (reference sequence). CDR3 DNA sequence: TGTGCCAGCAGACATTCGGGGACAGGGTACACCGGGGAGCTGTTTTTT. This translates into CASRHSGTGYTGELFF.

The chain couples TRBV21-1 to TRBJ2-1; the table's D call of TRBD2 was not tested on the DNA. TRBV21-1 is noted as a pseudogene. This CDR3 contains 17 residues. The CDR3 DNA reads TGTGCCAGCAGCCGTGGACTAGCGGGAGCCCCCTACAATGAGCAGTTCTTC. Protein product: CASSRGLAGAPYNEQFF.

CDR3 sequence reads: CASSRGQSGELFF. The CDR3 bases are TGTGCCAGCAGTCGAGGACAGTCCGGGGAGCTGTTTTTT. The chain uses TRBV9 and TRBJ2-2; a possible D gene is TRBD1 (6 bases). Germline lookup yields CDR1 SGDLS and CDR2 YYNGEE. CDR3 length: 13 amino acids. Between the trimmed V and J ends, which lost 5 bases and 6 bases, there was a span of 11 bases.

This chain uses TRBV29-1 with TRBJ1-5; D possibly corresponds to TRBD1 (6 bases). Deletions cut 4 bases from V and 5 bases from J, with 12 bases between. Germline loops: CDR1 SQVTM, CDR2 ANQGSEA. The CDR3 extends over 13 amino acids. CDR3 in DNA: TGCAGCGTTGTAGTGGCAGGGGATCAGCCCCAGCATTTT. It codes for CSVVVAGDQPQHF.

The chain carries TRBV5-4 and TRBJ2-3; a weak D match, TRBD2 (6 bases). The CDR3 sequence is 15 residues long. The germline CDR1 and CDR2 sequences are SGHNT and YYREEE (reference sequence). V lost 0 bases and J lost 2, with 10 bases in between. CDR3 coding DNA: TGTGCCAGCAGCTTGGGCGGGACCCCCACAGATACGCAGTATTTT. This codes for CASSLGGTPTDTQYF.

V and J are TRBV27 and TRBJ2-7, with unresolved D. This CDR3 spans 15 amino acids. Trimming took off 5 bases at V and 0 bases at J, with 14 bases between the two ends. Looked up from germline, CDR1 is MNHEY and CDR2 is SMNVEV (reference sequence). The CDR3 loop reads CASSGNTLSSYEQYF. The DNA of the CDR3 is TGTGCCAGCAGTGGCAACACATTGAGCTCCTACGAGCAGTACTTC.

The CDR3 spells CASSKTGRGYEQYF. Here the CDR3 DNA reads TGTGCCAGCAGCAAGACAGGACGAGGTTATGAGCAGTACTTC. The V gene is TRBV7-6, the J gene TRBJ2-7; D may be TRBD1 (6 bases). This CDR3 has 14 amino acids. CDR1 is SGHVS, CDR2 FNYEAQ, per germline. V lost 5 bases and J lost 7, with 18 bases in between.

This sequence joins TRBV29-1 and TRBJ2-2; D is possibly TRBD2 (5 bases). V lost 5 bases, J lost 5 bases, and 9 bases lay in between. Germline V gene sequence: CDR1 SQVTM, CDR2 ANQGSEA. The CDR3 has 12 residues. DNA for the CDR3: TGCAGCGTTCAACCGGGAACCGGGGAGCTGTTTTTT. It yields the protein CSVQPGTGELFF.

V is TRBV12-5 and J is TRBJ1-2; D is unclear. The length of the CDR3 is 13 residues. V dropped 5 bases and J dropped 0 bases, with 7 bases sitting between them. Germline CDR1 is LGHNT and CDR2 is FRNRAP. In nucleotides, the CDR3 is TGTGCTAGTGGTCTGACCCCTAACTATGGCTACACCTTC. Amino acids: CASGLTPNYGYTF. The whole variable domain, filled in from reference TRBV12-5 and TRBJ1-2, reads DARVTQTPRHKVTEMGQEVTMRCQPILGHNTVFWYRQTMMQGLELLAYFRNRAPLDDSGMPKDRFSAEMPDATLATLKIQPSEPRDSAVYFCASGLTPNYGYTFGSGTRLTVV.

The chain couples TRBV5-5 to TRBJ2-7; 9 bases agree with TRBD1. The CDR3 consists of 15 residues. Trimming at V came to 2 bases and at J to 3 bases, leaving 6 bases not matched to a gene. The V gene's germline CDR1 is SGHKS and CDR2 YYEKEE (reference sequence). Here the CDR3 reads CASSFPRTGDYEQYF. Written as DNA, the CDR3 is TGTGCCAGCAGCTTCCCAAGGACAGGGGACTACGAGCAGTACTTC.

V is TRBV5-6 and J is TRBJ2-5; D uncertain. The CDR3 length is 14 residues. V was pared by 1 base and J by 5 bases, with 12 bases between. CDR1 and CDR2 from the germline V gene are SGHDT and YYEEEE. The CDR3 DNA reads TGTGCCAGCAGCTTGCCCCCCAGTCGGGAGACCCAGTACTTC. Amino acids: CASSLPPSRETQYF.

This chain uses TRBV4-1 with TRBJ2-5; D unclear. The better agreement between TRBJ2-7 and the DNA end casts doubt on the J call. This CDR3 spans 15 amino acids. Germline CDR1 reads MGHRA; CDR2 reads YSYEKL. CDR3 amino acids: CASSQGPRLPYEQYF. The DNA of the CDR3 is TGCGCCAGCAGCCAAGGACCGAGGCTTCCCTACGAGCAGTACTTC.

The J gene is TRBJ1-3, the V gene TRBV4-1; no reliable D call. Germline CDR1 reads MGHRA; CDR2 reads YSYEKL. The germline V and J ends were trimmed by 4 bases and 8 bases, with 15 bases remaining between them. This CDR3 spans 14 amino acids. The CDR3 spells CASSPDSGVYTIYF. CDR3 DNA: TGCGCCAGCAGCCCGGACTCTGGGGTCTACACCATATATTTT.

V gene TRBV5-6 combines with J gene TRBJ1-4; D is uncertain. The germline V and J ends were trimmed by 0 bases and 4 bases, with 19 bases remaining between them. CDR1 and CDR2 (germline): SGHDT, YYEEEE. The CDR3 is 18 amino acids. CDR3 region: CASSLGGHRSPLNEKLFF. In DNA form, the CDR3 reads TGTGCCAGCAGCTTGGGAGGTCACCGGAGCCCACTTAATGAAAAACTGTTTTTT.

The chain recombines TRBV18 with TRBJ1-4; D may be TRBD1 (5 bases). V was shortened by 6 bases and J by 8 bases, with 19 bases between the two germline ends. CDR1 is KGHSH, CDR2 LQKENI, per germline. This CDR3 has 15 residues. The CDR3 sequence is CASSPGPFSREKLFF. The DNA of the CDR3 is TGTGCCAGCTCCCCAGGGCCTTTCTCGAGAGAAAAACTGTTTTTT. Drawing the rest from reference TRBV18 and TRBJ1-4, the complete variable domain is NAGVMQNPRHLVRRRGQEARLRCSPMKGHSHVYWYRQLPEEGLKFMVYLQKENIIDESGMPKERFSAEFPKEGPSILRIQQVVRGDSAAYFCASSPGPFSREKLFFGSGTQLSVL.

The chain is built from TRBV27 and TRBJ1-1; no reliable D call. Germline V lookup: CDR1 MNHEY, CDR2 SMNVEV (reference sequence). This CDR3 spans 14 amino acids. V gave up 5 bases and J gave up 0 bases, with 10 bases separating them. The CDR3 protein is CASSPDFMNTEAFF. CDR3 bases: TGTGCCAGCAGTCCGGACTTCATGAACACTGAAGCTTTCTTT.

The J gene is TRBJ2-7, the V gene TRBV9; a possible D gene is TRBD2 (6 bases). This CDR3 is built from 16 residues. V lost 0 bases to trimming and J lost 5 bases, with 18 bases between them. Per germline, CDR1 SGDLS and CDR2 YYNGEE. CDR3 bases: TGTGCCAGCAGCGTAGATTGGGGCGGGATAAGACACGAGCAGTACTTC. Its protein product is CASSVDWGGIRHEQYF.

This clone has a single count. V usage is TRBV2 and J usage is TRBJ1-1, with D maybe TRBD1 (5 bases). V lost 1 base to trimming and J lost 0 bases, with 6 bases between them. CDR1 SNHLY and CDR2 FYNNEI come from the germline V gene. The CDR3 totals 14 residues. The CDR3: CASSEGRVNTEAFF. The CDR3 coding sequence is TGTGCCAGCAGTGAAGGCAGGGTGAACACTGAAGCTTTCTTT.

V gene TRBV10-3 combines with J gene TRBJ2-2; 8 bases are shared with TRBD1. Germline CDR1 reads ENHRY; CDR2 reads SYGVKD. The CDR3 consists of 16 residues. V was pared by 8 bases and J by 4 bases, with 12 bases of the junction left unmatched. The CDR3 reads CAILDRDLLSTGELFF. Here the CDR3 DNA reads TGTGCCATCCTGGACAGGGATCTCCTCTCCACCGGGGAGCTGTTTTTT.

CDR3 bases: TGTGCCAGCAGCTTTATTCCAGCGGGAAAGGGGAATGAGCAGTTCTTC. Its protein is CASSFIPAGKGNEQFF. The chain joins TRBV7-9 to TRBJ2-1; 7 positions match TRBD2. From germline, CDR1 is SEHNR and CDR2 FQNEAQ (reference sequence). Trimming at V came to 3 bases and at J to 7 bases, leaving 12 bases not matched to a gene. This CDR3 contains 16 residues.